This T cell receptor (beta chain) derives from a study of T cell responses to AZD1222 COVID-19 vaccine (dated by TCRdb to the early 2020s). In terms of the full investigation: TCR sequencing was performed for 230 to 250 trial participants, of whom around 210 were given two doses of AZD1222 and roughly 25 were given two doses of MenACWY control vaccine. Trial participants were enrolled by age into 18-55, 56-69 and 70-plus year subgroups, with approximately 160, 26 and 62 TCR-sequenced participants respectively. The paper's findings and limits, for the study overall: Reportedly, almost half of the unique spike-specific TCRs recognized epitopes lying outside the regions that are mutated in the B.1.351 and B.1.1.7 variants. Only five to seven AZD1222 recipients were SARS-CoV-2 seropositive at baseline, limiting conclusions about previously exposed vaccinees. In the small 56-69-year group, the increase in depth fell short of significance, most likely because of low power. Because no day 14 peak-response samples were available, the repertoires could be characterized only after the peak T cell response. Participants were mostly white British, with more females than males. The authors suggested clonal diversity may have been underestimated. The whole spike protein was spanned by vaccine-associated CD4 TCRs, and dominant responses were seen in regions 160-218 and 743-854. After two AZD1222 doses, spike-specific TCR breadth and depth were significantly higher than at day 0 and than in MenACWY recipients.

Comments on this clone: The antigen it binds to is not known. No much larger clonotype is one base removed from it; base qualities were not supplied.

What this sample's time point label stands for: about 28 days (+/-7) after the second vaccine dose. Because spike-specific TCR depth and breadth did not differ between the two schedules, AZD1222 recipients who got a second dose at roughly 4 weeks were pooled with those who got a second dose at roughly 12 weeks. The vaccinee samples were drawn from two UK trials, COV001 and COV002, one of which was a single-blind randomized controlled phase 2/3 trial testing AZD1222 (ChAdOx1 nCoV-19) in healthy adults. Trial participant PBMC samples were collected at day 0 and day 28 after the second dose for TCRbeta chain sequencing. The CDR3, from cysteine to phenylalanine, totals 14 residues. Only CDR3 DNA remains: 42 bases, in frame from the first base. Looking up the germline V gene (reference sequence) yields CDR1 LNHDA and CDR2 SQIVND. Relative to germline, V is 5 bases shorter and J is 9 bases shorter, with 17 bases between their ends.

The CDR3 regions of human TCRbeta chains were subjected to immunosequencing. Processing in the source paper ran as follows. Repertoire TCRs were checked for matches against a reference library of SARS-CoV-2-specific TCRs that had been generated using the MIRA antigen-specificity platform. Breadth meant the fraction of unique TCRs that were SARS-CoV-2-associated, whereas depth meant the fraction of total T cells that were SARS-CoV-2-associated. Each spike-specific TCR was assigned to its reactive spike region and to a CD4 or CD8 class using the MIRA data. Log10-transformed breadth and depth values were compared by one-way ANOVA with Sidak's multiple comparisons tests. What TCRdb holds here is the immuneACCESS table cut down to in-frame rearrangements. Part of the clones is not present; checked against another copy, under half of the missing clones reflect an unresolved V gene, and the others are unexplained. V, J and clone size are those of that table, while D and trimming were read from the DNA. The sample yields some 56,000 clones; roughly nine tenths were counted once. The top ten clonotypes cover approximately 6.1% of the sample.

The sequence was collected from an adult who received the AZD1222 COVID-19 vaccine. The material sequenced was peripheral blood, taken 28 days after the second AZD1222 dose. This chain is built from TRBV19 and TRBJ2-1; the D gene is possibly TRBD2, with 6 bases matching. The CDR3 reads CASSDRLLGGEQFF. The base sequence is TGTGCCAGTAGTGATAGACTCCTCGGGGGTGAGCAGTTCTTC. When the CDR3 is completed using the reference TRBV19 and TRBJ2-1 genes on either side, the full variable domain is DGGITQSPKYLFRKEGQNVTLSCEQNLNHDAMYWYRQDPGQGLRLIYYSQIVNDFQKGDIAEGYSVSREKKESFPLTVTSAQKNPTAFYLCASSDRLLGGEQFFGPGTRLTVL.